The 16 T cell receptor beta chains below were found in one sample sequenced in a study of shared T cell receptors in the human thymus. Clones were read by immunoSEQ multiplex PCR, and TCRdb kept only the in-frame ones, dropping some. The table includes 500,000 to 750,000 clones, 88% detected once. This sample was shared with a second study, whose subject was human thymus T cells.

Sequences were obtained from thymocytes. The source of these receptors is a boy under three years old with a congenital heart defect.

The rearrangement links TRBV7-4 to TRBJ2-3; D gene unclear. The CDR3 extends over 13 amino acids. Germline V CDR1 and CDR2: SGHVT, SQSDAQ. V was trimmed by 3 bases and J by 5 bases, leaving 9 bases between them. The chain's CDR3 is CASSFPPGDTQYF. CDR3 DNA: TGTGCCAGCAGCTTCCCGCCCGGAGATACGCAGTATTTT.

The CDR3 here is CASSVGVGQPQHF. The CDR3 nucleotides read TGTGCCAGCAGTGTAGGGGTGGGTCAGCCCCAGCATTTT. The V call is TRBV6-1, the J call TRBJ1-5; a possible D gene is TRBD1 (5 bases). The CDR3 consists of 13 residues. In germline, CDR1 is MNHNS, CDR2 SASEGT. The germline V and J ends were trimmed by 4 bases and 6 bases, with 10 bases remaining between them.

The rearrangement links TRBV12-5 to TRBJ1-1; a possible D gene is TRBD1 (5 bases). The CDR3 is made up of 18 amino acids. Germline CDR1 and CDR2: LGHNT and FRNRAP. The germline V and J ends were trimmed by 2 bases and 1 base, with 20 bases remaining between them. CDR3 protein: CASGLLRRQPSSNTEAFF. The CDR3 DNA is TGTGCTAGTGGTTTGCTACGGAGACAGCCCAGTTCGAACACTGAAGCTTTCTTT.

The V and J genes are TRBV28 and TRBJ1-2, with TRBD1 matching over 9 bases. This CDR3 has 15 amino acids. Germline V gene lookup returns CDR1 MDHEN and CDR2 SYDVKM. J lost 4 bases, V lost 6 bases, and 9 bases had no gene match. CDR3 in amino acids: CASRLPGQGLYGYTF. In nucleotides, the CDR3 is TGTGCCAGCAGGCTCCCGGGACAGGGACTCTATGGCTACACCTTC.

This chain connects TRBV27 to TRBJ1-1; 8 nucleotides match TRBD1. There are 12 residues in the CDR3. V shed 2 bases and J 8 bases; nucleotides not matched to a gene: 1. CDR1 is MNHEY, CDR2 SMNVEV, per germline (reference sequence). The CDR3 bases are TGTGCCAGCAGTTTAGCAGGGGGCGAAGCTTTCTTT. Its protein product is CASSLAGGEAFF.

The V call is TRBV28, the J call TRBJ2-4; TRBD2 agrees at 8 bases. The germline V gene encodes CDR1 MDHEN and CDR2 SYDVKM. The trim removed 8 bases at V and 2 bases at J, leaving 8 bases unmatched. CDR3 length equals 15 residues. The CDR3: CASSLERETKNIQYF. The CDR3 coding sequence is TGTGCCAGCTCCCTCGAGCGGGAGACCAAAAACATTCAGTACTTC.

This clone was detected only once. The chain carries TRBV6-1 and TRBJ2-5, with D maybe TRBD1 (5 bases). Trimming took off 4 bases at V and 0 bases at J, with 12 bases between the two ends. The CDR3 contains 15 residues. CDR1 and CDR2 (germline): MNHNS, SASEGT. CDR3 DNA sequence: TGTGCCAGCAGTGCCTTGACAGTGTACCAAGAGACCCAGTACTTC. It translates to CASSALTVYQETQYF.

Regarding this clone: Other DNA sequences of this sample code for an identical CDR3. The chain carries TRBV7-9 and TRBJ2-7; D may be TRBD2 (6 bases). Germline values: CDR1 SEHNR, CDR2 FQNEAQ (reference sequence). The V end was cut by 1 base, the J end by 5 bases, with 6 bases between. This CDR3 region has 12 residues. DNA for the CDR3: TGTGCCAGCAGCTTAGGCGGGGACGAGCAGTACTTC. Translation gives CASSLGGDEQYF. The variable domain in full, completed from reference TRBV7-9 and TRBJ2-7, reads DTGVSQNPRHKITKRGQNVTFRCDPISEHNRLYWYRQTLGQGPEFLTYFQNEAQLEKSRLLSDRFSAERPKGSFSTLEIQRTEQGDSAMYLCASSLGGDEQYFGPGTRLTVT.

This clone appeared a few times. This chain connects TRBV19 to TRBJ1-4, with D unresolved. Germline V CDR1 and CDR2: LNHDA, SQIVND (reference sequence). This CDR3 spans 15 amino acids. V was pared by 3 bases and J by 5 bases, with 13 bases between. Here the CDR3 reads CASSISTFPNEKLFF. CDR3 DNA sequence: TGTGCCAGTAGTATCTCGACATTCCCCAATGAAAAACTGTTTTTT. Combining the CDR3 with reference TRBV19 and TRBJ1-4 gives the whole variable domain DGGITQSPKYLFRKEGQNVTLSCEQNLNHDAMYWYRQDPGQGLRLIYYSQIVNDFQKGDIAEGYSVSREKKESFPLTVTSAQKNPTAFYLCASSISTFPNEKLFFGSGTQLSVL.

A word on this clone: Other nucleotide sequences from this sample produce the same CDR3. V is TRBV28 and J is TRBJ1-5; D is possibly TRBD1 (5 bases). The V end lost 3 bases, the J end lost 1 base, and 7 bases lay between the germline ends. This CDR3 spans 14 amino acids. Germline CDR1 and CDR2: MDHEN and SYDVKM. The CDR3 DNA is TGTGCCAGCAGTTTTTCAGGGAGCAATCAGCCCCAGCATTTT. It yields the protein CASSFSGSNQPQHF.

The chain is built from TRBV4-2 and TRBJ2-5; D unresolved. Germline loops: CDR1 LGHNA, CDR2 YNFKEQ. The CDR3 contains 14 residues. Trimming cost V 0 bases and J 1 base, with 6 bases left between them. CDR3 in amino acids: CASSQDSLQETQYF. The CDR3 region has the DNA TGTGCCAGCAGCCAAGATAGCCTCCAAGAGACCCAGTACTTC.

The J gene is TRBJ2-2, the V gene TRBV5-1, with D perhaps TRBD2 (6 bases). The germline V gene has CDR1 SGHRS and CDR2 YFSETQ. This CDR3 spans 16 amino acids. The V gene lost 1 base and the J gene lost 1 base, with 11 bases spanning the gap. This chain's CDR3 is CASSLFRDWNTGELFF. In nucleotides, the CDR3 is TGCGCCAGCAGCTTGTTCCGGGACTGGAACACCGGGGAGCTGTTTTTT.

The rearrangement links TRBV20-1 to TRBJ2-7, with D uncertain. V shed 6 bases and J shed 6 bases, with 12 bases lying between them. Germline CDR1 reads DFQATT; CDR2 reads SNEGSKA (reference sequence). The CDR3 is 11 amino acids. In DNA form, the CDR3 reads TGCAGTGCCACATCTAGACGCGAGCAGTACTTC. It codes for CSATSRREQYF.

The chain has TRBV20-1 and TRBJ2-2, with D perhaps matching TRBD2 (6 bases). Trimming stripped 1 base from V and 10 bases from J, with 7 bases between. CDR3 length equals 11 residues. CDR1 is DFQATT, CDR2 SNEGSKA, per germline (reference sequence). The CDR3 loop reads CSARGGEELFF. CDR3 DNA sequence: TGCAGTGCTAGAGGGGGGGAGGAGCTGTTTTTT.

This sequence joins TRBV4-1 and TRBJ2-5; D is ambiguous. Germline CDR1 reads MGHRA; CDR2 reads YSYEKL. The CDR3 totals 13 residues. The V gene lost 2 bases and the J gene lost 2 bases, with 6 bases spanning the gap. The CDR3 loop reads CASSQTFQETQYF. CDR3 sequence (DNA): TGCGCCAGCAGCCAAACATTTCAAGAGACCCAGTACTTC.

The V gene is TRBV4-2, the J gene TRBJ2-7, with 9 bases matching TRBD2. The CDR3 contains 15 residues. Looked up from germline, CDR1 is LGHNA and CDR2 is YNFKEQ. With V trimmed by 0 bases and J by 5 bases, 5 bases remained unmatched. The CDR3 region is CASSQETSGQDEQYF. The CDR3, as DNA: TGTGCCAGCAGCCAAGAGACTAGCGGCCAAGACGAGCAGTACTTC.